This T cell receptor beta chain originates from a study of blood T cells in healthy people across ages. A second roughly 7 to 12 cycle PCR used barcoded and J-beta primers. TCRdb independently ran MiXCR on the 5' RACE reads; one entry per CDR3 protein. The table includes about 720,000 distinct CDR3 sequences, around a quarter detected once. Germline lookup yields CDR1 KGHSH and CDR2 LQKENI. The germline V and J ends were trimmed by 1 base and 4 bases, with 8 bases remaining between them. The CDR3 totals 13 residues. The same specimen was also included in a second study, on T cells of mothers and their children. As reported in that work: Mothers yielded over 10 million CDR3 reads, children some 2.9 million each. Slightly, though not significantly, more overlap was seen in related than in unrelated mother-child pairs.

V gene TRBV18 combines with J gene TRBJ2-7; D gene uncertain. The source of this sequence is a boy aged 5 to 17 in good health. Sequencing was carried out using blood. This CDR3 is CASSPQGTYEQYF. The CDR3 DNA reads as TGTGCCAGCTCACCACAGGGAACTTACGAGCAGTACTTC.